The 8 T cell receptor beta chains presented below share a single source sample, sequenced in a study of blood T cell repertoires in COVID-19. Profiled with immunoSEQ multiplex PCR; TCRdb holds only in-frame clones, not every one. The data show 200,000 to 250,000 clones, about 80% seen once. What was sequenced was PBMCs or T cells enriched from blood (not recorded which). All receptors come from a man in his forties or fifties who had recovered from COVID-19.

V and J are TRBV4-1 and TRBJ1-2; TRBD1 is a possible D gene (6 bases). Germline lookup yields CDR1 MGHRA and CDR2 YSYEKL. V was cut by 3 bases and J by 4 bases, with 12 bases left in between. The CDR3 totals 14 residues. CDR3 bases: TGCGCCAGCAGCCAGCAACAGGGACGCTATGGCTACACCTTC. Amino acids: CASSQQQGRYGYTF.

CDR3 sequence reads: CASSLAGRGWTEAFF. The CDR3 DNA is TGTGCCAGCAGCTTGGCCGGCAGGGGCTGGACTGAAGCTTTCTTT. V usage is TRBV5-4 and J usage is TRBJ1-1, with a weak D call TRBD1 (6 bases). The CDR3 runs 15 residues. Germline CDR1 is SGHNT and CDR2 is YYREEE (reference sequence). V gave up 0 bases and J gave up 5 bases, with 14 bases separating them.

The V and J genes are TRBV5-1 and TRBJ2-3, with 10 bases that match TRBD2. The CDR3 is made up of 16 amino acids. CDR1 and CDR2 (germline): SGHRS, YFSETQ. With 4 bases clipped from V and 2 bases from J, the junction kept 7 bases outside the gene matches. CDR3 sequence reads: CASSRPSGGTTDTQYF. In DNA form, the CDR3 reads TGCGCCAGCAGCCGGCCTAGCGGGGGAACCACAGATACGCAGTATTTT. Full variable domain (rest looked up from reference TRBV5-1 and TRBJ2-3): KAGVTQTPRYLIKTRGQQVTLSCSPISGHRSVSWYQQTPGQGLQFLFEYFSETQRNKGNFPGRFSGRQFSNSRSEMNVSTLELGDSALYLCASSRPSGGTTDTQYFGPGTRLTVL.

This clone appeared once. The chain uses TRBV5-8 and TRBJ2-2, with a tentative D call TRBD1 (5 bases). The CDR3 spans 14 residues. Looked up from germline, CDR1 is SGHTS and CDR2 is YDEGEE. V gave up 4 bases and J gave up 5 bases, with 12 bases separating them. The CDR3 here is CASSRNRLTGELFF. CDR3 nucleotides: TGTGCCAGCAGCCGAAACAGGCTAACCGGGGAGCTGTTTTTT. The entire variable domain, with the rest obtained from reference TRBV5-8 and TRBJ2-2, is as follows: EAGVTQSPTHLIKTRGQQATLRCSPISGHTSVYWYQQALGLGLQFLLWYDEGEERNRGNFPPRFSGRQFPNYSSELNVNALELEDSALYLCASSRNRLTGELFFGEGSRLTVL.

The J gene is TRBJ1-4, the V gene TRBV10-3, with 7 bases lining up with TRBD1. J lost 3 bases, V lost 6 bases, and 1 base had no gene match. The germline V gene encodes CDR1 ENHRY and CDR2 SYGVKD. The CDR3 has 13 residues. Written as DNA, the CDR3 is TGTGCCATCAGGGGACAGTCTAATGAAAAACTGTTTTTT. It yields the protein CAIRGQSNEKLFF.

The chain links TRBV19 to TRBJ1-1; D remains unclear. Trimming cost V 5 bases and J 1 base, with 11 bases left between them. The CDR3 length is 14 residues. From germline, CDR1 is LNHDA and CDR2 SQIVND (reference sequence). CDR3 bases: TGTGCCAGTAGTCCCTCCCGGAGGAACACTGAAGCTTTCTTT. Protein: CASSPSRRNTEAFF.

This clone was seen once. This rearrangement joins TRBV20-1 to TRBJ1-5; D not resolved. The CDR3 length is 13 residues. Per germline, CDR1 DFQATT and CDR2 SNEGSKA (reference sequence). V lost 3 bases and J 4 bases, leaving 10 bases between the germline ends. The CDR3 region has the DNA TGCAGTGCTAGTGGCGTGCTTAATCAGCCCCAGCATTTT. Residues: CSASGVLNQPQHF.

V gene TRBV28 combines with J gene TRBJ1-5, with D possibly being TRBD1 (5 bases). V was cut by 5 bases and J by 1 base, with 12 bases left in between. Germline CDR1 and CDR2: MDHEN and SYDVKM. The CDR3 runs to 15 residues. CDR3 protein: CASSPQGGSNQPQHF. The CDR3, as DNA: TGTGCCAGCAGTCCCCAGGGTGGGAGCAATCAGCCCCAGCATTTT.